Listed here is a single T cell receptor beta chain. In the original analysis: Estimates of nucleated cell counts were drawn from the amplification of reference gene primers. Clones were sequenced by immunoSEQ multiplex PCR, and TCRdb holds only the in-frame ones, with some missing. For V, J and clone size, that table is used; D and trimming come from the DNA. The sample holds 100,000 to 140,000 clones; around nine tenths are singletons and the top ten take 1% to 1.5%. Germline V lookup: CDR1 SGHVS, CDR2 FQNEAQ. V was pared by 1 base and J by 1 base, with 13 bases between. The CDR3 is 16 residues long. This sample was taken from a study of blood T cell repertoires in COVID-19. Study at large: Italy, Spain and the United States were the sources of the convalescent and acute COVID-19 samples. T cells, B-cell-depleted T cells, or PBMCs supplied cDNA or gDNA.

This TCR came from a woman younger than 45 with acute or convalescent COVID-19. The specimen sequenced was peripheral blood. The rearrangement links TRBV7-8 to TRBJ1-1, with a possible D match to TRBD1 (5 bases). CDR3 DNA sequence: TGTGCCAGCAGCTTAGATGCAGGGCAATGGAACACTGAAGCTTTCTTT. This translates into CASSLDAGQWNTEAFF.